This TCR beta chain was sequenced in a study of CD8 T cells in ankylosing spondylitis. Study-level findings and limits: Made up of about eight highly homologous variants, a TCR beta motif appeared characteristic of ankylosing spondylitis blood. Some of the motif variants had earlier been found in reactive arthritis patients' fluid and blood.

Making the TCR beta libraries involved quantitative 5'-RACE with molecular barcodes. TCRdb re-analysed the 5' RACE reads in MiXCR, keeping a single row per CDR3 protein. The data hold fewer than 200,000 distinct CDR3 sequences, with over 15% observed a single time. The CDR3 contains 15 residues. V was clipped by 4 bases and J by 8 bases; unmatched bases: 10. Germline V CDR1 and CDR2: SGHRS, YFSETQ. This clonotype was picked up many times. What it binds is not known. This rearrangement joins TRBV5-1 to TRBJ1-4, with 8 bases matching TRBD1. This clonotype was sampled from a male donor under 30 with ankylosing spondylitis or in good health (not recorded which). The sequencing input was blood, either unsorted or a sorted T cell fraction (not recorded which). The CDR3, as DNA: TGCGCCAGCAGCGGGCAGGGGGCGATAGAAGAAAAACTGTTTTTT. It encodes CASSGQGAIEEKLFF.